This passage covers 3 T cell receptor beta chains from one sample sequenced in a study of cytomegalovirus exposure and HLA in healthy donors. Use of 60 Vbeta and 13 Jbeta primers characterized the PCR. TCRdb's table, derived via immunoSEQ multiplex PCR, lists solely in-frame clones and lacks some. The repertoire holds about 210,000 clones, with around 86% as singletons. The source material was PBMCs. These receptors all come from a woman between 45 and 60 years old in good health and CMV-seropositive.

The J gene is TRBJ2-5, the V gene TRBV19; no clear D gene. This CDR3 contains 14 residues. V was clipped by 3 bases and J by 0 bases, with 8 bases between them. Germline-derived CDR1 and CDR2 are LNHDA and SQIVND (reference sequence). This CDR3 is CASSIGQYQETQYF. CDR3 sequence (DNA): TGTGCCAGTAGTATTGGCCAGTACCAAGAGACCCAGTACTTC.

CDR3 protein: CSARLTTLYEQYF. CDR3 DNA sequence: TGCAGCGCCCGTCTGACTACTCTCTACGAGCAGTACTTC. The V call is TRBV29-1, the J call TRBJ2-7; a weak D match, TRBD2 (5 bases). Trimming shortened V by 7 bases and J by 3 bases, and 16 bases separated the two germline ends. The CDR3 extends over 13 amino acids. Germline CDR1 reads SQVTM; CDR2 reads ANQGSEA.

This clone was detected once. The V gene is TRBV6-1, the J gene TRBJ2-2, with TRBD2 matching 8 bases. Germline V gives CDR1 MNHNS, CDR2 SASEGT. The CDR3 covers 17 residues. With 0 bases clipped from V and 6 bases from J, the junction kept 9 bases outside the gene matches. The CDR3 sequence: CASSEAGRGGRAGELFF. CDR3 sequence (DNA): TGTGCCAGCAGTGAAGCGGGTCGGGGGGGCCGTGCCGGGGAGCTGTTTTTT.